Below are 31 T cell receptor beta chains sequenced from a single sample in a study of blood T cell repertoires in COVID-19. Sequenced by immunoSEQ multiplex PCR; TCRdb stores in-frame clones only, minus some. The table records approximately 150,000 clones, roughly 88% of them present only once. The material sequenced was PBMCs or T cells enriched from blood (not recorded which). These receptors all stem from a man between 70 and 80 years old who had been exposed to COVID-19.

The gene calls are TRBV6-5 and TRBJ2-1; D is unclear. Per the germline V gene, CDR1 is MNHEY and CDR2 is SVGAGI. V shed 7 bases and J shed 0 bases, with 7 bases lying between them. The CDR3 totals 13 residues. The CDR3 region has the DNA TGTGCCAGCAAACAGCCCTCCTACAATGAGCAGTTCTTC. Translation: CASKQPSYNEQFF.

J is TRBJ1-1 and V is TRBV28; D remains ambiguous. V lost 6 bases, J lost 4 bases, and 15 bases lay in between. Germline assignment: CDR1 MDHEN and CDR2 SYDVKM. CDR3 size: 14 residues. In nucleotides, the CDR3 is TGTGCCAGCAGGCTGACGTCCCAGGCCACTGAAGCTTTCTTT. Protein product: CASRLTSQATEAFF.

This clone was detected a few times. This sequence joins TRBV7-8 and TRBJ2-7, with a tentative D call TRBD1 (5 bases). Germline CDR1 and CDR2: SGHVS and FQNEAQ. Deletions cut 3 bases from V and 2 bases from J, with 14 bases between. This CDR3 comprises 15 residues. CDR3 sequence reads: CASSFRRQNPYEQYF. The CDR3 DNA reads TGTGCCAGCAGCTTTCGGAGACAGAATCCCTACGAGCAGTACTTC.

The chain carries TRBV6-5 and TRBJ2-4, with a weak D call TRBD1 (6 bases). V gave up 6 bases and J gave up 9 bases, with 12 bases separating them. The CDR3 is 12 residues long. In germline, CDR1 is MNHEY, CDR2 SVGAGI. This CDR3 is CASRNRERIQYF. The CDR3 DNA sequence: TGTGCCAGCAGGAACAGGGAACGCATTCAGTACTTC.

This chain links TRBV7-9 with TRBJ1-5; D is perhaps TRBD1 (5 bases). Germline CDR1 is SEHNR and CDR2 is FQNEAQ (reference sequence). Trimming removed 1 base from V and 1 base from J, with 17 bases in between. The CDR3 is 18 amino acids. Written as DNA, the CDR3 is TGTGCCAGCAGCTTAGGTCCCTCCCGCCGACAGAGCAATCAGCCCCAGCATTTT. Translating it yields CASSLGPSRRQSNQPQHF.

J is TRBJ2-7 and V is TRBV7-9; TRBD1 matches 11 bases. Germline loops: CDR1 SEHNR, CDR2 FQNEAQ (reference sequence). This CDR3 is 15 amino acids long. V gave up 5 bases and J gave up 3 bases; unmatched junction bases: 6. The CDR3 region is CASSIGQGAFYEQYF. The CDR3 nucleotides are TGTGCCAGCAGCATCGGACAGGGGGCTTTCTACGAGCAGTACTTC.

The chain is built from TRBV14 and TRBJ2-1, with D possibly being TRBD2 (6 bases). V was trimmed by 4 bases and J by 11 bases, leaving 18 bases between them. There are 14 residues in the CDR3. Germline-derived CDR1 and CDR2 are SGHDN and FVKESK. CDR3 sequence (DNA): TGTGCCAGCAGCCTCTTCACGGGGGAGCCCAAGCAGTTCTTC. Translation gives CASSLFTGEPKQFF.

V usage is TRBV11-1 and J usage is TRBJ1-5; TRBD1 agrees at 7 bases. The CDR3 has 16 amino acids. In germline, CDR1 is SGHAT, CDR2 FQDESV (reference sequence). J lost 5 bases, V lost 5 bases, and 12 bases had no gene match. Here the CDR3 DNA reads TGTGCCAGCAGCCCGGACCGGGACAGAACTTATCAGCCCCAGCATTTT. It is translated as CASSPDRDRTYQPQHF.

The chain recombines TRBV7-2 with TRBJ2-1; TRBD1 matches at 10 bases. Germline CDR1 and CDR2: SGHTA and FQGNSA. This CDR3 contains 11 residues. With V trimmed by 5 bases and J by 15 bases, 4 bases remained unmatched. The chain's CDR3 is CASSLGQGRFF. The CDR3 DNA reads TGTGCCAGCAGCCTGGGACAGGGGAGGTTCTTC.

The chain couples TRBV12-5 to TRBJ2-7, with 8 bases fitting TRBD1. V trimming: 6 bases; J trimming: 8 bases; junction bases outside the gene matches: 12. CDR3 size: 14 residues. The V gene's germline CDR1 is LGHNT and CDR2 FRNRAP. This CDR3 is CASGPTGQGLKQYF. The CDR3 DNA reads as TGTGCTAGTGGCCCGACTGGACAGGGATTGAAGCAGTACTTC.

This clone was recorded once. CDR3 DNA sequence: TGTGCCAGCAGCCGGGGACTAGCGGGGGGGCTACTCGTCTACGAGCAGTACTTC. It codes for CASSRGLAGGLLVYEQYF. This chain links TRBV27 with TRBJ2-7; 16 bases are shared with TRBD2. The CDR3 spans 18 residues. Trimming took 6 bases from V and 3 from J; bases not matched to a gene: 11. Looked up from germline, CDR1 is MNHEY and CDR2 is SMNVEV (reference sequence).

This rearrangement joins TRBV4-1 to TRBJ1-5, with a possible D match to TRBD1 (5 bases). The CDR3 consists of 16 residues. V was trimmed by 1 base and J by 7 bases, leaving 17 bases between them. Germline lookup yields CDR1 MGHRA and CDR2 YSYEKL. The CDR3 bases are TGCGCCAGCAGCCAAGTGGGCCTCCTGGGGGGACAGCCCCAGCATTTT. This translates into CASSQVGLLGGQPQHF.

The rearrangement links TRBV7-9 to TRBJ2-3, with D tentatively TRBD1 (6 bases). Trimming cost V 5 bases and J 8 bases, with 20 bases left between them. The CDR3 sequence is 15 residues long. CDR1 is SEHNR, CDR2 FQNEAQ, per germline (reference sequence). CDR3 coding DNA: TGTGCCAGCAGCCCCGCAGGGGTCCCCATGGGTACGCAGTATTTT. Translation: CASSPAGVPMGTQYF.

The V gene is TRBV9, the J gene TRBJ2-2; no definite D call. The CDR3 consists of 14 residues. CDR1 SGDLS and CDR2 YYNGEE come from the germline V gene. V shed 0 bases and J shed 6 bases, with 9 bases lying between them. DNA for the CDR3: TGTGCCAGCAGCGTAGTAGGAGAAGCCGGGGAGCTGTTTTTT. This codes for CASSVVGEAGELFF.

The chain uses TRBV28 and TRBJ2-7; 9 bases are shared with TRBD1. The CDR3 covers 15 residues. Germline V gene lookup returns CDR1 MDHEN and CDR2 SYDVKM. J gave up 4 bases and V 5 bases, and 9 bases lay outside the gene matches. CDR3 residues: CASSLPGQGLYEQYF. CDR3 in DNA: TGTGCCAGCAGTCTACCGGGACAGGGTTTATACGAGCAGTACTTC.

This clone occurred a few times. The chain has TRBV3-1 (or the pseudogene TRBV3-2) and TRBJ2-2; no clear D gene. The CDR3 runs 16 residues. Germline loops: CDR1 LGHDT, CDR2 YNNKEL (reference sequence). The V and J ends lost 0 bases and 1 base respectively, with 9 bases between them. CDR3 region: CASSQDVAMNTGELFF. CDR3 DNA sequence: TGTGCCAGCAGCCAAGATGTGGCAATGAACACCGGGGAGCTGTTTTTT.

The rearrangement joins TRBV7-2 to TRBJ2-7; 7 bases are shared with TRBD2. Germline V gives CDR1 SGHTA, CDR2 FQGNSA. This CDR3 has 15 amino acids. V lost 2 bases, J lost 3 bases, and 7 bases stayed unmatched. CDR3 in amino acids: CASSLQAGDYYEQYF. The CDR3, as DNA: TGTGCCAGCAGCTTACAGGCGGGGGATTACTACGAGCAGTACTTC.

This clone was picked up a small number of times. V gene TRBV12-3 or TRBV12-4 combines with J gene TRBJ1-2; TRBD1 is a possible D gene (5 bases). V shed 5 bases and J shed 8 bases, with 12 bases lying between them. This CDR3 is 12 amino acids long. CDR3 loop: CASSRIRVGYTF. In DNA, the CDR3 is TGTGCCAGCAGTCGAATCAGGGTCGGCTACACCTTC.

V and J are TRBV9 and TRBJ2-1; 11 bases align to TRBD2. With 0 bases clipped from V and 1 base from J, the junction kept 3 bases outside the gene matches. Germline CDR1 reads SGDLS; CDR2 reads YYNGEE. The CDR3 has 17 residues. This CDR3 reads CASSVVGLAVSYNEQFF. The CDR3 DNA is TGTGCCAGCAGCGTAGTGGGACTAGCGGTTTCCTACAATGAGCAGTTCTTC.

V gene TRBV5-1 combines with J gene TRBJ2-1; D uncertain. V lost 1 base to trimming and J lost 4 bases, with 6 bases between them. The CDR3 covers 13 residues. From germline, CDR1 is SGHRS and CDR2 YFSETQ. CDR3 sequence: CASSLLQYNEQFF. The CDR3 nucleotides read TGCGCCAGCAGCTTGCTACAGTACAATGAGCAGTTCTTC.

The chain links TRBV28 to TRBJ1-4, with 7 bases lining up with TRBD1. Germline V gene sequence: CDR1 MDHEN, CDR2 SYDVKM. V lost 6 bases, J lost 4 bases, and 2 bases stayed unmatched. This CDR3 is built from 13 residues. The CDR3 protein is CASSNRGNEKLFF. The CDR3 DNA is TGTGCCAGCAGCAACAGGGGTAATGAAAAACTGTTTTTT.

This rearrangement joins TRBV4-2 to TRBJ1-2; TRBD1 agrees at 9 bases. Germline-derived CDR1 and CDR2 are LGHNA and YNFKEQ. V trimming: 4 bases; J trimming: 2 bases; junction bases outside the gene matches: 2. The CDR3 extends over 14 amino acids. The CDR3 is CASSPGQGNYGYTF. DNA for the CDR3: TGTGCCAGCAGCCCTGGACAGGGGAACTATGGCTACACCTTC.

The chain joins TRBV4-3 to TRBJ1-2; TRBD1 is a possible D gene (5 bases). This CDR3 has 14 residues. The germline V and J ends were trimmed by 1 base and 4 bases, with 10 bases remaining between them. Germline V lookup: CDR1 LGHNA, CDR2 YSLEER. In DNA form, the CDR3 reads TGCGCCAGCAGCCAAGGTGCGGGGGGCTATGGCTACACCTTC. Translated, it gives CASSQGAGGYGYTF.

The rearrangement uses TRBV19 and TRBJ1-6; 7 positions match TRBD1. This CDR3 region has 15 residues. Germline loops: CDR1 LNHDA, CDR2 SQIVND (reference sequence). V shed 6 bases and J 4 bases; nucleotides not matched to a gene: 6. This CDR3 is CASSHGQEYNSPLHF. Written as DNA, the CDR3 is TGTGCCAGTAGCCACGGACAGGAATATAATTCACCCCTCCACTTT.

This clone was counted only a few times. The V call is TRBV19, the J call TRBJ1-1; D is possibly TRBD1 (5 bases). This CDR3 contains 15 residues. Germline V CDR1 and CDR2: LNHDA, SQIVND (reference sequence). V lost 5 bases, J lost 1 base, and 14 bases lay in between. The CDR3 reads CASSPFGGTNTEAFF. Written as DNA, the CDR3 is TGTGCCAGTAGTCCCTTCGGCGGGACGAACACTGAAGCTTTCTTT.

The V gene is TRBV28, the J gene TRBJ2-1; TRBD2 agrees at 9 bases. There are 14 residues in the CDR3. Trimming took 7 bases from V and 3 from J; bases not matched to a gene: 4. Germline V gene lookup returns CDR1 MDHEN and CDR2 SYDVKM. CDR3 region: CASILSGSYNEQFF. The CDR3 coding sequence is TGTGCCAGCATTCTTAGCGGGAGCTACAATGAGCAGTTCTTC.

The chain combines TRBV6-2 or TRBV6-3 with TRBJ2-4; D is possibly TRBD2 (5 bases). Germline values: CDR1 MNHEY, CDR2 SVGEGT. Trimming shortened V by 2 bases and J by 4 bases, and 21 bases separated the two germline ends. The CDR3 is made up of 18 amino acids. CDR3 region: CASSYPQVGADWKNIQYF. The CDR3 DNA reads TGTGCCAGCAGTTACCCCCAGGTAGGAGCGGATTGGAAAAACATTCAGTACTTC.

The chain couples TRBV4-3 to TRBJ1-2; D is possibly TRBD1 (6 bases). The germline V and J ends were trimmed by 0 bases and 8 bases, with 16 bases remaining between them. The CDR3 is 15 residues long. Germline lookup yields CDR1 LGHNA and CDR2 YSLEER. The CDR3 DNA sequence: TGCGCCAGCAGCCAAGATGGGGCGGGGGGCAGCGGCTACACCTTC. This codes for CASSQDGAGGSGYTF.

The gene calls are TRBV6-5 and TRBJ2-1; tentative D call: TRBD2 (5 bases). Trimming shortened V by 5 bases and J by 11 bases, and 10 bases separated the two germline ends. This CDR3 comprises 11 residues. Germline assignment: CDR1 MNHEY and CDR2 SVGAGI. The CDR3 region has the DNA TGTGCCAGCAGTAGTTCCGGGAAGCAGTTCTTC. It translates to CASSSSGKQFF.

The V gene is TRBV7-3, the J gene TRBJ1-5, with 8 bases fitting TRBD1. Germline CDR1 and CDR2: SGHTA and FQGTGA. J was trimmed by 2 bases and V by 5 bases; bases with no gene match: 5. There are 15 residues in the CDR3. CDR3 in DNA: TGTGCCAGCAGCCCCACAGGGGGAGGCAATCAGCCCCAGCATTTT. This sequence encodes CASSPTGGGNQPQHF.

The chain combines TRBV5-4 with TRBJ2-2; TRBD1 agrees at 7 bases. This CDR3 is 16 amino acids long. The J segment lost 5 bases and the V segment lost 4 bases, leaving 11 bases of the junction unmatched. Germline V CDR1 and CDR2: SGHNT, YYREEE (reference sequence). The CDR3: CASSQSTGSRTGELFF. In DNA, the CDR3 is TGTGCCAGCAGCCAATCGACAGGGTCGAGGACCGGGGAGCTGTTTTTT.